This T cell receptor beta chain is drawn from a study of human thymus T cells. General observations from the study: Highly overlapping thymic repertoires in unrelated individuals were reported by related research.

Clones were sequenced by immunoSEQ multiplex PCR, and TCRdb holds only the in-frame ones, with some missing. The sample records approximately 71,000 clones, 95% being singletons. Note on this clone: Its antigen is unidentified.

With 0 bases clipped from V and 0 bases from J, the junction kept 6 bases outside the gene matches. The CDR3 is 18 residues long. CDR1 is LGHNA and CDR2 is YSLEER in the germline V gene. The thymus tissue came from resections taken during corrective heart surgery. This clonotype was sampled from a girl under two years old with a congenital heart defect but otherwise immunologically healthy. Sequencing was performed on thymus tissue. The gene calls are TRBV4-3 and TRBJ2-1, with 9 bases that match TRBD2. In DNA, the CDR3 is TGCGCCAGCAGCCAAGATTTGGATAGCGGGAGCTCCTACAATGAGCAGTTCTTC. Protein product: CASSQDLDSGSSYNEQFF.